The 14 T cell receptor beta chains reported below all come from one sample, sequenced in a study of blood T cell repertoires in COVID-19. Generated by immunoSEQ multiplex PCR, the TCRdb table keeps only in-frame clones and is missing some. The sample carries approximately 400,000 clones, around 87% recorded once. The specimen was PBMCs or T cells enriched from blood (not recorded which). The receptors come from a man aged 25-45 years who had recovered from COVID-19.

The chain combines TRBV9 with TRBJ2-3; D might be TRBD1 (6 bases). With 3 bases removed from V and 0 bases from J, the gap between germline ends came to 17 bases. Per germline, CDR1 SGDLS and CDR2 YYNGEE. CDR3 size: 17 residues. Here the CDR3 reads CASSAARGTTSTDTQYF. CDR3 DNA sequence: TGTGCCAGCAGCGCCGCTAGGGGGACAACTAGCACAGATACGCAGTATTTT.

CDR3 DNA: TGTGCCAGCACAAGTAGACAGACAAACTATGGCTACACCTTC. It encodes CASTSRQTNYGYTF. This chain joins TRBV7-9 and TRBJ1-2; the D gene is possibly TRBD1 (5 bases). Germline V gene data show CDR1 as SEHNR and CDR2 as FQNEAQ (reference sequence). There are 14 residues in the CDR3. Trimming cost V 7 bases and J 2 bases, with 14 bases left between them.

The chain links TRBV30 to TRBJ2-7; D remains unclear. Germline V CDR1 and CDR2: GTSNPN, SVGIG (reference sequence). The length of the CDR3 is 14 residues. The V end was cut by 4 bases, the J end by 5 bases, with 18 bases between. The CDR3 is CAWTPLSKLDEQYF. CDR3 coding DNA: TGTGCCTGGACTCCGTTGTCGAAGCTAGACGAGCAGTACTTC. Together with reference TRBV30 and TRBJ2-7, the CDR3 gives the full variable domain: SQTIHQWPATLVQPVGSPLSLECTVEGTSNPNLYWYRQAAGRGLQLLFYSVGIGQISSEVPQNLSASRPQDRQFILSSKKLLLSDSGFYLCAWTPLSKLDEQYFGPGTRLTVT.

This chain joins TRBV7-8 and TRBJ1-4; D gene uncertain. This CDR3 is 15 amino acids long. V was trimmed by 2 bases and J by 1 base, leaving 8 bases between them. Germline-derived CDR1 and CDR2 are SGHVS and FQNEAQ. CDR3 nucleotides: TGTGCCAGCAGCTTATTCGCGAAAACTAATGAAAAACTGTTTTTT. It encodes CASSLFAKTNEKLFF.

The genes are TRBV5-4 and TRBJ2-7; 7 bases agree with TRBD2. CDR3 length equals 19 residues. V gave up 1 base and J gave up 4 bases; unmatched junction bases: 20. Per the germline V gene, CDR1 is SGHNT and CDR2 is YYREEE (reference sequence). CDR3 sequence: CASSLSGSPMGGGRYEQYF. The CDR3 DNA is TGTGCCAGCAGCTTGTCCGGGTCCCCCATGGGGGGGGGTCGTTACGAGCAGTACTTC.

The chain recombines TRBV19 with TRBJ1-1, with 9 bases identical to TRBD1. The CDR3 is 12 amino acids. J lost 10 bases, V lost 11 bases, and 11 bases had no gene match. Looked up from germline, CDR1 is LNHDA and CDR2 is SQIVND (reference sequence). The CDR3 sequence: CAGQYGTGPAFF. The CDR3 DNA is TGTGCCGGCCAGTACGGGACAGGGCCAGCTTTCTTT.

The DNA for the CDR3 is TGTGCCAGCAGGACAGGGTTCAATCAGCCCCAGCATTTT. Amino acids: CASRTGFNQPQHF. This chain connects TRBV6-5 to TRBJ1-5; TRBD1 matches 7 bases. This CDR3 has 13 residues. Trimming took 6 bases from V and 3 from J; bases not matched to a gene: 2. Germline V gives CDR1 MNHEY, CDR2 SVGAGI.

CDR3 DNA: TGTGCCTGGGACCCGGACAATCCCACTGAAGCTTTCTTT. This sequence encodes CAWDPDNPTEAFF. The chain carries TRBV30 and TRBJ1-1; D possibly corresponds to TRBD1 (5 bases). This CDR3 is built from 13 residues. Germline-derived CDR1 and CDR2 are GTSNPN and SVGIG (reference sequence). Deletions cut 5 bases from V and 4 bases from J, with 14 bases between.

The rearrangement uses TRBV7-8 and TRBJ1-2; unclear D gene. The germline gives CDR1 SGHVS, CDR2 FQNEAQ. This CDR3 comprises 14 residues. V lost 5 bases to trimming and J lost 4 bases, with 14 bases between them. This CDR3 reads CASSPLQAPYGYTF. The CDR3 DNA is TGTGCCAGCAGCCCCCTTCAGGCACCCTATGGCTACACCTTC.

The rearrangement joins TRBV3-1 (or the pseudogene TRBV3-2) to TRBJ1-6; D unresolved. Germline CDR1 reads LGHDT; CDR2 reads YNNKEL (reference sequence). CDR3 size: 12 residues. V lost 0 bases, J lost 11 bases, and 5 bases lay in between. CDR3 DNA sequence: TGTGCCAGCAGCCAAGAACTTACACCCCTCCACTTT. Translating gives CASSQELTPLHF.

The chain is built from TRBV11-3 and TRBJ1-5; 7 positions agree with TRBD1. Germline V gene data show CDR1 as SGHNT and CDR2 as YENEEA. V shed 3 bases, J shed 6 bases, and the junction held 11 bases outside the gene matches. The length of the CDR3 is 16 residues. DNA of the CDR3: TGTGCCAGCAGCTTCCGACAGGGAAATCTTTTTCAGCCCCAGCATTTT. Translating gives CASSFRQGNLFQPQHF.

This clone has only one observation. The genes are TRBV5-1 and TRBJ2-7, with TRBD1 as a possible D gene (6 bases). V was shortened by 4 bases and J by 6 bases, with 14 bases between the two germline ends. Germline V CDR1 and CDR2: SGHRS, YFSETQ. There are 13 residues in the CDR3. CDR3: CASSIPTGSEQYF. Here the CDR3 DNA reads TGCGCCAGCAGCATACCGACAGGATCCGAGCAGTACTTC.

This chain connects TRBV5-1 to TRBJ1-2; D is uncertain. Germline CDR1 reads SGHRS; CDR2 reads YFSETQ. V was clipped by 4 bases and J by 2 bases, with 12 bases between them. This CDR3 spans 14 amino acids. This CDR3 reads CASSQTTSNYGYTF. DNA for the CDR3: TGCGCCAGCAGCCAAACGACAAGCAACTATGGCTACACCTTC.

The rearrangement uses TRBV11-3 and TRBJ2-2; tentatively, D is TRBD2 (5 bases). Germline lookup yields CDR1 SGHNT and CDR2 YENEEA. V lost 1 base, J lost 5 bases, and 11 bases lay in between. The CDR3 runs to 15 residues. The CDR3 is CASSLVASGTGELFF. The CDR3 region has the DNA TGTGCCAGCAGCTTAGTGGCCAGCGGAACCGGGGAGCTGTTTTTT.